This note documents a single T cell receptor beta chain sequence. This sample is part of a study of technical replicates of blood from a handful of donors. Produced via immunoSEQ multiplex PCR; TCRdb's table is partial and in-frame only. The sample contains 65,000 to 90,000 clones, around 94% of which appear only once. V lost 7 bases, J lost 2 bases, and 10 bases lay in between. Germline V CDR1 and CDR2: LNHDA, SQIVND (reference sequence). CDR3 size: 13 residues. This chain joins TRBV19 and TRBJ2-3, with D possibly TRBD2 on 6 matching bases. Sequencing was performed on T cells isolated from PBMCs. The clonotype comes from a human donor in good health. This CDR3 reads CASTGLYTDTQYF. CDR3 coding DNA: TGTGCCAGTACGGGACTCTACACAGATACGCAGTATTTT.